Below, one T cell receptor (beta chain) is given with its context. The CDR3 loop spans 14 amino acids. V shed 5 bases and J shed 0 bases, with 9 bases lying between them. Germline V gene data show CDR1 as KGHSH and CDR2 as LQKENI. This sample is part of a study of blood T cell repertoires in COVID-19. Here immunoSEQ multiplex PCR was the method, and the copy in TCRdb shows in-frame clones only, minus some. The sample has a few hundred thousand clones; approximately 91% are singletons. The receptor was isolated from a human donor in a cohort sampled during active COVID-19. The chain carries TRBV18 and TRBJ2-3; D perhaps matches TRBD2 (6 bases). The material sequenced was peripheral blood. CDR3 nucleotides: TGTGCCAGCTCAATTAGCGGAAGCACAGATACGCAGTATTTT. Residues: CASSISGSTDTQYF.